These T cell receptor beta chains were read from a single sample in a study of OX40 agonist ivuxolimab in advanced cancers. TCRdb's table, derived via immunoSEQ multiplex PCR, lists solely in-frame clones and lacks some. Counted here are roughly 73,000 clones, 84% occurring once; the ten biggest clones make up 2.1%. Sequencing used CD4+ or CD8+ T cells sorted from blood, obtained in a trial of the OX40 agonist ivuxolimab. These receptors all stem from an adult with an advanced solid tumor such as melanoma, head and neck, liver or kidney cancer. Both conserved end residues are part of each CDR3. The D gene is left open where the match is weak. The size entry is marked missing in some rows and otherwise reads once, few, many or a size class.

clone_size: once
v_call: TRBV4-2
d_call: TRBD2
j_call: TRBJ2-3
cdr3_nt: TGTGCCAGCAGCCAGGGACTAGCGGATGGCACAGATACGCAGTATTTT
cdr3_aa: CASSQGLADGTDTQYF

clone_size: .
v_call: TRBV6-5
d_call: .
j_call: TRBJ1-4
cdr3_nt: TGTGCCAGCAGTTACGAGGGAGGTGAAAAACTGTTTTTT
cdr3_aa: CASSYEGGEKLFF

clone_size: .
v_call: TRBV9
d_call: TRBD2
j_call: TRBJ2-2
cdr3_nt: TGTGCCAGCAGCGTAGCTTTGGCAGGGAGGGGCACCGGGGAGCTGTTTTTT
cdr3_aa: CASSVALAGRGTGELFF

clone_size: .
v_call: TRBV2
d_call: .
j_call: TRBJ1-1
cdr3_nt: TGTGCCAGCAGCATAGGCCCCCCCCCAGGGCGGACTGAAGCTTTCTTT
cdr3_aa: CASSIGPPPGRTEAFF

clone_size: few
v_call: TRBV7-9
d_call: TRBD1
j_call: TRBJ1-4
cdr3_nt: TGTGCCAGCAGCTGGACAGGGGAGGGTGAAAAACTGTTTTTT
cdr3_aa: CASSWTGEGEKLFF

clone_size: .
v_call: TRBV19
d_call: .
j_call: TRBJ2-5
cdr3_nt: TGTGCCAGTAGTATAGGGAGCGTGGAGACCCAGTACTTC
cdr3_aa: CASSIGSVETQYF

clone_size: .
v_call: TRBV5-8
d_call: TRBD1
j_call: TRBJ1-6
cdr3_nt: TGTGCCAGCAGCCGATCCGGGACAGGGTCTCTACCCCTCCACTTT
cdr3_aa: CASSRSGTGSLPLHF

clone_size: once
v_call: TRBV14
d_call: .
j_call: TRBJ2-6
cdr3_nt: TGTGCCAGCAGCCTATTCGGCCGGAGCTCTGGGGCCAACGTCCTGACTTTC
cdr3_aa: CASSLFGRSSGANVLTF

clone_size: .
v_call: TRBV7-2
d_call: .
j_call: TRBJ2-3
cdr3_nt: TGTGCCAGCAGCTTAGACGGATCCACAGATACGCAGTATTTT
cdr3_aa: CASSLDGSTDTQYF

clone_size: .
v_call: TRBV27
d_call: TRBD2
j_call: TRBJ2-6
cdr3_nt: TGTGCCAGCAGTCCCTCCCCCCGGGAGGGCCGGTCTGGGGCCAACGTCCTGACTTTC
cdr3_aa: CASSPSPREGRSGANVLTF

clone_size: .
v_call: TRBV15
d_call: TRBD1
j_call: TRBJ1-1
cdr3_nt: TGTGCCACCAGCAGTAAAACAGGGGGTAACACTGAAGCTTTCTTT
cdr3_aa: CATSSKTGGNTEAFF

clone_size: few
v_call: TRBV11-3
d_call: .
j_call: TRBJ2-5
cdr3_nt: TGTGCCAGCAGCTTAGACCAAGAGACCCAGTACTTC
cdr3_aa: CASSLDQETQYF

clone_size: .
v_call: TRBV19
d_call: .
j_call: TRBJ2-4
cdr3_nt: TGTGCCAGTAGTGACGGAGCCAAAAACATTCAGTACTTC
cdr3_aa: CASSDGAKNIQYF

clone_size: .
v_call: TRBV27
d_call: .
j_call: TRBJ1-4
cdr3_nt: TGTGCCAGCAGTTCCCCGGGACACCTTAATGAAAAACTGTTTTTT
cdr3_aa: CASSSPGHLNEKLFF

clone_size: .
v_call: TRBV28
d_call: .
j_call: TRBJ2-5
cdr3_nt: TGTGCCATCTCAGTGACCCGGGCCTGGGAGACCCAGTACTTC
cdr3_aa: CAISVTRAWETQYF

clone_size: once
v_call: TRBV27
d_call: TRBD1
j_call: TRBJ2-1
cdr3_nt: TGTGCCAGCAGGGGATGGACAGGGAAACGGTGGCAGTTCTTC
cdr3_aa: CASRGWTGKRWQFF

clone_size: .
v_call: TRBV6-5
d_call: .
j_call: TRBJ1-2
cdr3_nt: TGTGCCAGCAGTTACGGACACTATGGCTACACCTTC
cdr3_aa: CASSYGHYGYTF

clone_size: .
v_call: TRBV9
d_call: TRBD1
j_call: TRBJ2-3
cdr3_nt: TGTGCCAGCAGCGCGATCCTTAAAAAAGGGGGCGTCGGCACAGATACGCAGTATTTT
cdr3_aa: CASSAILKKGGVGTDTQYF